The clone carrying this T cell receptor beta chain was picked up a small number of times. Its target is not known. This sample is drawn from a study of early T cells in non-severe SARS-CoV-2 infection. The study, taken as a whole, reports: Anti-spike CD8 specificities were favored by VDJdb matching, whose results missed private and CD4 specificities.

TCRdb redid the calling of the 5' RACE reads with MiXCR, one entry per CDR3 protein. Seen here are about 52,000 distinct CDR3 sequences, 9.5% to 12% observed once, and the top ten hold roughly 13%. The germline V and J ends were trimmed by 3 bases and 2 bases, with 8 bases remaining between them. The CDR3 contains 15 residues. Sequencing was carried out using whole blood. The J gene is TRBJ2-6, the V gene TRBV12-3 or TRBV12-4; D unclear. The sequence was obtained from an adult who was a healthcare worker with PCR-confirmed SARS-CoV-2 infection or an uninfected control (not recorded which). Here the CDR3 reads CASSFSTPGANVLTF. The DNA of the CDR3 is TGTGCCAGCAGTTTTAGCACTCCTGGGGCCAACGTCCTGACTTTC.